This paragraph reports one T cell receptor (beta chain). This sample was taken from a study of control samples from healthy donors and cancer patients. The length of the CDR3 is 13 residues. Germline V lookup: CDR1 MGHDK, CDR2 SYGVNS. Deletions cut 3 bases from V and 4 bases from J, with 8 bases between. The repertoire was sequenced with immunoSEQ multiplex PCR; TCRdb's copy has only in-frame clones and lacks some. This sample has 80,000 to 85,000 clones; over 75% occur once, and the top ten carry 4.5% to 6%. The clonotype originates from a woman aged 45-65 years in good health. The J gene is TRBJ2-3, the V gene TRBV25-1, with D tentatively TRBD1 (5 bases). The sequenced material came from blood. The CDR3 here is CASSEQGPDTQYF. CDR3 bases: TGTGCCAGCAGTGAGCAGGGTCCAGATACGCAGTATTTT. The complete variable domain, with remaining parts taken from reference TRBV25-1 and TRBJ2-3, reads EADIYQTPRYLVIGTGKKITLECSQTMGHDKMYWYQQDPGMELHLIHYSYGVNSTEKGDLSSESTVSRIRTEHFPLTLESARPSHTSQYLCASSEQGPDTQYFGPGTRLTVL.